These T cell receptor beta chains were read from a single sample in a study of PD-L1 blockade in urothelial cancer. Sequencing used immunoSEQ multiplex PCR; TCRdb keeps in-frame clones, though not all of them. The sample lists tens of thousands of clones; roughly 90% were seen once. Specimen: PBMCs, collected around atezolizumab (anti-PD-L1) treatment. The receptors derive from an elderly woman with urothelial cancer. Both conserved end residues are part of each CDR3. The D gene is left open where the match is weak. Size tells how often a clone was seen (once, few, many) or the class of an expanded clone, and some rows leave it out.

TRBV27	-	-	TRBJ1-5	TGTGCCAGCAGTTCTCCGGACGGGGGATCGCCCCAGCATTTT	CASSSPDGGSPQHF
TRBV7-9	-	few	TRBJ1-1	TGTGCCAGCAGCTCCGAGTTTCGCACTGAAGCTTTCTTT	CASSSEFRTEAFF
TRBV10-2	TRBD1	-	TRBJ2-1	TGCGCCAGCAGTGAGCCGGGACAGAACTACAATGAGCAGTTCTTC	CASSEPGQNYNEQFF
TRBV27	-	-	TRBJ2-1	TGTGCCAGCAGTATCTACGGGATTTACTACAATGAGCAGTTCTTC	CASSIYGIYYNEQFF
TRBV7-3	TRBD1	few	TRBJ2-1	TGTGCCAGCAGTCCCCAATCCACAGGGGGGAATGAGCAGTTCTTC	CASSPQSTGGNEQFF
TRBV6-5	-	-	TRBJ1-1	TGTGCCAGCACCCACAGGGCCGGGAACACTGAAGCTTTCTTT	CASTHRAGNTEAFF
TRBV5-5	-	-	TRBJ1-1	TGTGCCAGCAGCCTCGGGGGGAACACTGAAGCTTTCTTT	CASSLGGNTEAFF
TRBV30	TRBD2	-	TRBJ2-1	TGTGCCGTTAGCGGGAGCTCCTACAATGAGCAGTTCTTC	CAVSGSSYNEQFF
TRBV5-4	TRBD1	-	TRBJ2-1	TGTGCCAGCAGCTCCGGGACAGGGGGCTATGAGCAGTTCTTC	CASSSGTGGYEQFF
TRBV18	-	-	TRBJ2-7	TGTGCCAGCTCACGAGCGCAGTCCTACGAGCAGTACTTC	CASSRAQSYEQYF
TRBV30	-	-	TRBJ1-1	TGTGCCTGGATGGGACTCCTGAACACTGAAGCTTTCTTT	CAWMGLLNTEAFF
TRBV7-8	-	-	TRBJ1-2	TGTGCCAGCAGCTTAGAGACTGACAGCAGCGGCTACACCTTC	CASSLETDSSGYTF
TRBV11-1	TRBD2	-	TRBJ2-1	TGTGCCAGCAGGCGACTAGCGGGAGCCTATGAGCAGTTCTTC	CASRRLAGAYEQFF
TRBV5-1	TRBD1	-	TRBJ1-3	TGCGCCAGCAGCTTGGGACAGGGACCCCTACCTGGAAACACCATATATTTT	CASSLGQGPLPGNTIYF
TRBV2	-	-	TRBJ1-1	TGTGCCAGCAGTGAGGGGCTTTTTGAAGCTTTCTTT	CASSEGLFEAFF
TRBV5-1	TRBD1	-	TRBJ2-2	TGCGCCAGCAGCCGGGACAGTGCCAGCAGTACCACCGGGGAGCTGTTTTTT	CASSRDSASSTTGELFF